Presented here are 24 T cell receptor beta chains from one specimen sequenced in a study of cytomegalovirus exposure and HLA in healthy donors. PCR involved 60 Vbeta and 13 Jbeta primers. Some clones are missing from TCRdb's copy, which holds only in-frame ones; the method was immunoSEQ multiplex PCR. The table lists some 190,000 clones, 85% of them singletons. The sample taken for sequencing was PBMCs. These receptors originate from a boy aged 2 to 10 in good health and CMV-seronegative.

This clone was detected a few times. This rearrangement joins TRBV18 to TRBJ2-1; D is unresolved. V lost 6 bases and J lost 2, with 11 bases in between. The CDR3 extends over 14 amino acids. From germline, CDR1 is KGHSH and CDR2 LQKENI. The CDR3, as DNA: TGTGCCAGCTCCTCGGGTATGGCCTACAATGAGCAGTTCTTC. As protein: CASSSGMAYNEQFF. The complete variable domain, with remaining parts taken from reference TRBV18 and TRBJ2-1, reads NAGVMQNPRHLVRRRGQEARLRCSPMKGHSHVYWYRQLPEEGLKFMVYLQKENIIDESGMPKERFSAEFPKEGPSILRIQQVVRGDSAAYFCASSSGMAYNEQFFGPGTRLTVL.

This chain connects TRBV30 to TRBJ1-1, with TRBD1 matching 7 bases. The V gene end was trimmed by 8 bases and the J gene end by 6 bases; junction bases not matched to a gene: 15. This CDR3 is 14 amino acids long. Germline V CDR1 and CDR2: GTSNPN, SVGIG (reference sequence). The CDR3: CAVMTGSSFAEAFF. The CDR3, as DNA: TGTGCCGTAATGACAGGGTCGAGTTTTGCTGAAGCTTTCTTT.

J is TRBJ2-7 and V is TRBV7-8; TRBD1 matches at 8 bases. The CDR3 sequence is 15 residues long. V lost 1 base and J lost 1; bases outside the gene matches: 3. Germline CDR1 and CDR2: SGHVS and FQNEAQ. CDR3 in amino acids: CASSLDQGASYEQYV. The CDR3 nucleotides read TGTGCCAGCAGCTTAGATCAGGGGGCATCCTACGAGCAGTACGTC.

The chain couples TRBV5-1 to TRBJ1-3; D is unclear. Germline lookup yields CDR1 SGHRS and CDR2 YFSETQ. The CDR3 has 15 amino acids. The ends were cut back, 4 bases at V and 5 bases at J, with 16 bases in the middle. The CDR3 DNA follows: TGCGCCAGCAGCCCGACCTTCGGGGATAGAAACACCATATATTTT. Its translation: CASSPTFGDRNTIYF.

V gene TRBV2 combines with J gene TRBJ1-2; D perhaps matches TRBD1 (5 bases). Germline loops: CDR1 SNHLY, CDR2 FYNNEI. V was cut by 4 bases and J by 3 bases, with 9 bases left in between. The CDR3 loop spans 13 amino acids. This CDR3 is CASSVDTHYGYTF. The CDR3 bases are TGTGCCAGCAGTGTGGACACTCACTATGGCTACACCTTC.

The chain recombines TRBV2 with TRBJ2-1, with D unclear. The V gene's germline CDR1 is SNHLY and CDR2 FYNNEI. Trimming took off 8 bases at V and 8 bases at J, with 10 bases between the two ends. CDR3 length equals 11 residues. The CDR3 DNA is TGTGCCAGCCGCCTCGTAGATGAGCAGTTCTTC. It yields the protein CASRLVDEQFF.

Points on this clone: Additional DNA sequences in this sample encode the identical CDR3. The J gene is TRBJ1-1, the V gene TRBV4-1; D is possibly TRBD1 (6 bases). The CDR3 is 13 amino acids. Germline V lookup: CDR1 MGHRA, CDR2 YSYEKL. V was trimmed by 0 bases and J by 4 bases, leaving 6 bases between them. CDR3 coding DNA: TGCGCCAGCAGCCAAGAAGGGGGCACTGAAGCTTTCTTT. This translates into CASSQEGGTEAFF.

The chain uses TRBV10-3 and TRBJ2-7; TRBD2 agrees at 8 bases. The germline V gene encodes CDR1 ENHRY and CDR2 SYGVKD. The CDR3 runs 15 residues. V gave up 4 bases and J gave up 0 bases; unmatched junction bases: 5. In nucleotides, the CDR3 is TGTGCCATCAGTGTAACGGGAGGGAGCTCCTACGAGCAGTACTTC. Translated, it gives CAISVTGGSSYEQYF.

The V call is TRBV6-1, the J call TRBJ2-7, with 9 bases that match TRBD1. After removal of 7 bases from V and 4 bases from J, the junction contained 11 bases not matched to a gene. The CDR3 spans 15 residues. Per germline, CDR1 MNHNS and CDR2 SASEGT. As DNA, the CDR3 is TGTGCCAGCAAAACCTCGGACAGGGGTTCTTACGAGCAGTACTTC. Its protein product is CASKTSDRGSYEQYF.

The gene calls are TRBV30 and TRBJ1-5; 8 nucleotides align to TRBD1. V lost 5 bases, J lost 7 bases, and 13 bases stayed unmatched. Germline lookup yields CDR1 GTSNPN and CDR2 SVGIG (reference sequence). CDR3 length: 15 residues. The CDR3 coding sequence is TGTGCCTGGGCGACCGACAGGGGAAGAGAACAGCCCCAGCATTTT. Its protein product is CAWATDRGREQPQHF.

The rearrangement joins TRBV7-9 to TRBJ2-7; weak D call: TRBD2 (6 bases). The CDR3 runs to 15 residues. The germline CDR1 and CDR2 sequences are SEHNR and FQNEAQ (reference sequence). The DNA of the CDR3 is TGTTCCAGCAGCTTAGGAGGGTCGCCCTCCTACGAGCAGTACGTC. Translating it yields CSSSLGGSPSYEQYV.

The chain couples TRBV30 to TRBJ1-2; D remains ambiguous. Per the germline V gene, CDR1 is GTSNPN and CDR2 is SVGIG (reference sequence). This CDR3 has 13 residues. V lost 2 bases and J 5 bases, leaving 12 bases between the germline ends. CDR3 coding DNA: TGTGCCTGGAGTCCAACTCGTGGTTATGGCTACACCTTC. Protein sequence: CAWSPTRGYGYTF. Together with reference TRBV30 and TRBJ1-2, the CDR3 gives the full variable domain: SQTIHQWPATLVQPVGSPLSLECTVEGTSNPNLYWYRQAAGRGLQLLFYSVGIGQISSEVPQNLSASRPQDRQFILSSKKLLLSDSGFYLCAWSPTRGYGYTFGSGTRLTVV.

The chain uses TRBV19 and TRBJ2-2, with 10 bases identical to TRBD2. Germline lookup yields CDR1 LNHDA and CDR2 SQIVND (reference sequence). The CDR3 has 20 residues. Trimming cost V 5 bases and J 4 bases; bases outside gene matches: 19. The chain's CDR3 is CASSFGPLASGSESTGELFF. The DNA for the CDR3 is TGTGCCAGTAGTTTTGGACCTTTGGCTAGCGGGAGTGAAAGCACCGGGGAGCTGTTTTTT.

The J gene is TRBJ2-7, the V gene TRBV21-1; the table's D call, TRBD1, was not checked against the DNA. TRBV21-1 is recorded as a pseudogene. The CDR3 runs to 13 residues. The CDR3 nucleotides are TGTGCCAGCAGCAAACCCAGGGCCTACGAGCAGTACGTC. Its translation is CASSKPRAYEQYV.

The chain has TRBV7-6 and TRBJ1-1, with TRBD1 matching 8 bases. The CDR3 is 15 residues long. The trim removed 3 bases at V and 0 bases at J, leaving 3 bases unmatched. CDR1 SGHVS and CDR2 FNYEAQ come from the germline V gene. The CDR3 nucleotides are TGTGCCAGCAGCTTTGGACAGGGAATGAACACTGAAGCTTTCTTT. Encoded protein: CASSFGQGMNTEAFF.

The CDR3 loop reads CASSLAPSGTGELFF. In nucleotides, the CDR3 is TGCGCCAGCAGCTTGGCACCCTCGGGGACCGGGGAGCTGTTTTTT. The chain uses TRBV5-1 and TRBJ2-2; tentative D call: TRBD2 (5 bases). The CDR3 is 15 amino acids. CDR1 and CDR2 (germline): SGHRS, YFSETQ. V was cut by 0 bases and J by 5 bases, with 11 bases left in between.

The gene calls are TRBV7-8 and TRBJ1-3; 9 bases are shared with TRBD1. Looked up from germline, CDR1 is SGHVS and CDR2 is FQNEAQ. The CDR3 extends over 17 amino acids. V shed 5 bases and J 2 bases; nucleotides not matched to a gene: 10. In nucleotides, the CDR3 is TGTGCCAGCAGCGCCAAACAGGGGGCGAACGCTGGAAACACCATATATTTT. This encodes CASSAKQGANAGNTIYF. The full variable domain, with the rest looked up from reference TRBV7-8 and TRBJ1-3, is GAGVSQSPRYKVAKRGQDVALRCDPISGHVSLFWYQQALGQGPEFLTYFQNEAQLDKSGLPSDRFFAERPEGSVSTLKIQRTQQEDSAVYLCASSAKQGANAGNTIYFGEGSWLTVV.

The genes are TRBV10-3 and TRBJ1-5; D possibly corresponds to TRBD1 (5 bases). CDR1 ENHRY and CDR2 SYGVKD come from the germline V gene. V dropped 0 bases and J dropped 0 bases, with 18 bases sitting between them. CDR3 size: 19 residues. This CDR3 reads CAISESGWGREISNQPQHF. In nucleotides, the CDR3 is TGTGCCATCAGTGAGTCTGGGTGGGGCAGGGAAATTAGCAATCAGCCCCAGCATTTT.

This CDR3 is CASGLSPGYYNSPLHF. CDR3 bases: TGTGCTAGTGGTTTGTCCCCGGGATATTATAATTCACCCCTCCACTTT. The chain links TRBV12-5 to TRBJ1-6; D uncertain. Germline V gene sequence: CDR1 LGHNT, CDR2 FRNRAP. The CDR3 has 16 amino acids. V lost 2 bases to trimming and J lost 4 bases, with 12 bases between them.

CDR3 in amino acids: CAWSLTGLNTEAFF. CDR3 DNA: TGTGCCTGGAGCTTGACAGGGCTGAACACTGAAGCTTTCTTT. The chain has TRBV30 and TRBJ1-1; 7 bases agree with TRBD1. The V and J ends lost 3 bases and 0 bases, in that order; junction bases with no gene match: 4. The CDR3 sequence is 14 residues long. From germline, CDR1 is GTSNPN and CDR2 SVGIG (reference sequence).

DNA of the CDR3: TGTGCCAGCAGCTATAGACAGTACAATGAGCAGTTCTTC. Protein product: CASSYRQYNEQFF. This rearrangement joins TRBV7-2 to TRBJ2-1, with a tentative D call TRBD1 (5 bases). Germline values: CDR1 SGHTA, CDR2 FQGNSA. V was clipped by 4 bases and J by 4 bases, with 8 bases between them. The CDR3 contains 13 residues.

The sample holds a few counts of this clone. The rearrangement joins TRBV27 to TRBJ2-3; D possibly corresponds to TRBD2 (5 bases). The germline V gene has CDR1 MNHEY and CDR2 SMNVEV (reference sequence). V lost 0 bases, J lost 5 bases, and 18 bases lay in between. This CDR3 is built from 17 residues. CDR3 region: CASSLSRTGSPVDTQYF. The CDR3 DNA is TGTGCCAGCAGTTTATCCAGGACGGGATCCCCCGTAGATACGCAGTATTTT.

The chain uses TRBV28 and TRBJ2-2, with a possible D match to TRBD2 (6 bases). CDR1 is MDHEN and CDR2 is SYDVKM in the germline V gene. V lost 9 bases, J lost 0 bases, and 17 bases lay in between. The CDR3 contains 16 residues. DNA for the CDR3: TGTGCCAGTACTCCGGCCGGGAGCGCGAACACCGGGGAGCTGTTTTTT. This translates into CASTPAGSANTGELFF.

The chain recombines TRBV5-1 with TRBJ2-7, with 9 bases aligning to TRBD1. This CDR3 contains 15 residues. The germline V gene encodes CDR1 SGHRS and CDR2 YFSETQ. After removal of 1 base from V and 6 bases from J, the junction contained 8 bases not matched to a gene. CDR3 loop: CASSLYPGQGGEQYF. CDR3 nucleotides: TGCGCCAGCAGCTTGTACCCGGGACAGGGTGGCGAGCAGTACTTC.